Reported below is one T cell receptor (beta chain). The antigen remains undetermined. This sample was included in a study of chemoradiotherapy in HPV16-positive cancers. Study information: Candidate HPV-specific clones and shared TCR motifs came from a couple of HPV16-positive patients. Study results and limitations: Candidate HPV-specific clones and E7-related TCR motifs grew in tumor during treatment. In HPV16-positive patients, HPV-responsive T-cell expansion tracked better recurrence-free survival.

CDR1 and CDR2 (germline): LNHDA, SQIVND (reference sequence). The ends were cut back, 7 bases at V and 8 bases at J, with 26 bases in the middle. The CDR3 is made up of 16 amino acids. Only in-frame clones appear in the TCRdb table, and some are missing; sequencing was by immunoSEQ multiplex PCR. The repertoire has some 25,000 clones, approximately 93% of them found once; the top ten carry 2.7%. The source of this sequence is a human donor with HPV-associated anogenital cancer. This rearrangement joins TRBV19 to TRBJ1-1, with TRBD1 as a possible D gene (6 bases). The material was obtained from a patient who underwent chemoradiotherapy. The CDR3 spells CASTKGTPGDEREAFF. DNA for the CDR3: TGTGCCAGTACTAAAGGGACACCGGGTGATGAAAGGGAAGCTTTCTTT.